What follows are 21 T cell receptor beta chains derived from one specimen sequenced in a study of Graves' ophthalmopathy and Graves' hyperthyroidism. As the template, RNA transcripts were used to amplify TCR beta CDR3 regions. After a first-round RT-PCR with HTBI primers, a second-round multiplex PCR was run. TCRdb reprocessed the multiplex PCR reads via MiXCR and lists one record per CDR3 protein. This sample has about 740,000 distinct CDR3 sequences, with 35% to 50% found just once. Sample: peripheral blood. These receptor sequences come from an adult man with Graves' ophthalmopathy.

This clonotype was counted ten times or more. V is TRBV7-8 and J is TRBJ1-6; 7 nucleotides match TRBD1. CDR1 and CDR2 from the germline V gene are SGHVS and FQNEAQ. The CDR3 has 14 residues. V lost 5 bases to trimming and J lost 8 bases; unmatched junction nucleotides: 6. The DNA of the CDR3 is TGTGCCAGCAGCCGACCCAGGGGGGATTCACCCCTCCACTTT. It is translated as CASSRPRGDSPLHF. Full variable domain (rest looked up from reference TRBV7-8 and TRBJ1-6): GAGVSQSPRYKVAKRGQDVALRCDPISGHVSLFWYQQALGQGPEFLTYFQNEAQLDKSGLPSDRFFAERPEGSVSTLKIQRTQQEDSAVYLCASSRPRGDSPLHFGNGTRLTVT.

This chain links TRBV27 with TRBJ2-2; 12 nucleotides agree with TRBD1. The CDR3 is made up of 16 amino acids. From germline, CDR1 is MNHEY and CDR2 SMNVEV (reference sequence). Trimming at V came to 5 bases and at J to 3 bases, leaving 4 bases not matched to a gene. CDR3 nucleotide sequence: TGTGCCAGCAGTCACGGGACAGGGGGCGACACCGGGGAGCTGTTTTTT. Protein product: CASSHGTGGDTGELFF.

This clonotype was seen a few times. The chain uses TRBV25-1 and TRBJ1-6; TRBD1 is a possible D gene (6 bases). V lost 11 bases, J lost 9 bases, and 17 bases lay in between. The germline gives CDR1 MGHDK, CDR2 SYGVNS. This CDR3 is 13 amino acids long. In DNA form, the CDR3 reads TGTGCCTGGAGTGTACAAGGGGGTTCACCCCTCCACTTT. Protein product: CAWSVQGGSPLHF. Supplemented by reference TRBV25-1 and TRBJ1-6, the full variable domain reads EADIYQTPRYLVIGTGKKITLECSQTMGHDKMYWYQQDPGMELHLIHYSYGVNSTEKGDLSSESTVSRIRTEHFPLTLESARPSHTSQYLCAWSVQGGSPLHFGNGTRLTVT.

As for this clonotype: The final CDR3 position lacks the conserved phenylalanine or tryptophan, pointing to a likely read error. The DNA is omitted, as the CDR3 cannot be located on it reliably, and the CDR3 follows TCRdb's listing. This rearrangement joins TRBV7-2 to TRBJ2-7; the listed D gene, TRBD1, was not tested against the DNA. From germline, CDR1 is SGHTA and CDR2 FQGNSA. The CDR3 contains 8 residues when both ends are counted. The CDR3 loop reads CASSTDRG.

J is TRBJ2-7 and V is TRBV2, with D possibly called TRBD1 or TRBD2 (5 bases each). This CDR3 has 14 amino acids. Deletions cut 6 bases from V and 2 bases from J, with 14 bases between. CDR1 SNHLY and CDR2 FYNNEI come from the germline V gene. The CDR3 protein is CASRTRGAAYEQYF. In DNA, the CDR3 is TGTGCCAGCAGAACGCGAGGGGCGGCCTACGAGCAGTACTTC.

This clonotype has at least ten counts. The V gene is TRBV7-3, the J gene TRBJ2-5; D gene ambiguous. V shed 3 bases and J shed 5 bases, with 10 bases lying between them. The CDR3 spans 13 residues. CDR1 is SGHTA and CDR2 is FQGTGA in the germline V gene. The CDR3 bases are TGTGCCAGCAGCTTTTCGGTTGGGGAGACCCAGTACTTC. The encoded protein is CASSFSVGETQYF.

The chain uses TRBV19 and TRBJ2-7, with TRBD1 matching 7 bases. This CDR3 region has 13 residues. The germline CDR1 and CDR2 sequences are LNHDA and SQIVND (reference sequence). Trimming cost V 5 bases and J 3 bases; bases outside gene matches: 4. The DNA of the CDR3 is TGTGCCAGTAGTGGACAGGAGTACTACGAGCAGTACTTC. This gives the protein CASSGQEYYEQYF.

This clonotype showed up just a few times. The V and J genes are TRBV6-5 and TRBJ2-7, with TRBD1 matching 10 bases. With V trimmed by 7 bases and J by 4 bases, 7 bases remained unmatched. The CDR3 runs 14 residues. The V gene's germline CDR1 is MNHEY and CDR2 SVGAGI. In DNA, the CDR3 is TGTGCCAGCATTCCCCGGACAGGGGGGTACGAGCAGTACTTC. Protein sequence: CASIPRTGGYEQYF.

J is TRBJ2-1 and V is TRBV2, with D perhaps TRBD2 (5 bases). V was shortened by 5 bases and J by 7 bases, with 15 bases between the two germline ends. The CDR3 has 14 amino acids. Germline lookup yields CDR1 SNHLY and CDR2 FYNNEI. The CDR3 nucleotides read TGTGCCAGCAGTCCTACAATGGGGAGAAATGAGCAGTTCTTC. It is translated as CASSPTMGRNEQFF.

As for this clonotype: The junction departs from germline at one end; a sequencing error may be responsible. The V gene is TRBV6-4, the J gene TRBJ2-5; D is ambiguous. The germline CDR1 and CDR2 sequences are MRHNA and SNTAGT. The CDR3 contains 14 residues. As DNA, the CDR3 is TGTGCCGGCAGTCCCCAAGGAAGGGAAGAGACCCAGTACTTC. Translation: CAGSPQGREETQYF.

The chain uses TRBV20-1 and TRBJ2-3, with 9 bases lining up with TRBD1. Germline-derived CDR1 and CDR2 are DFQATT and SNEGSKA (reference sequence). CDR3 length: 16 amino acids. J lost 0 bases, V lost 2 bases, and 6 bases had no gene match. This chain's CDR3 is CSARRPTGGSTDTQYF. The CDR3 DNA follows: TGCAGTGCTAGACGACCGACAGGGGGGAGCACAGATACGCAGTATTTT.

For the CDR3, the DNA is TGCAGCGCCCCCGGCCATGGCTACACCTTC. This codes for CSAPGHGYTF. This rearrangement joins TRBV29-1 to TRBJ1-2, with D unclear. V lost 7 bases and J 6 bases, leaving 9 bases between the germline ends. Germline V gene lookup returns CDR1 SQVTM and CDR2 ANQGSEA. The CDR3 covers 10 residues.

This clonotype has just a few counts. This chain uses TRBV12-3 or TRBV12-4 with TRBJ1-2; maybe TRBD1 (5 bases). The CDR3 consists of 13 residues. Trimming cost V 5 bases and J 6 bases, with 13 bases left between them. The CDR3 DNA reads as TGTGCCAGCAGTCCGGGACTTCAAAATGGCTACACCTTC. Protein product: CASSPGLQNGYTF.

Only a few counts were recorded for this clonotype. CDR3 coding DNA: TGTGCCAGCAGTTACCCCCGGCAGTACTTC. Translated, it gives CASSYPRQYF. The V and J genes are TRBV6-5 and TRBJ2-7; no clear D. Germline V lookup: CDR1 MNHEY, CDR2 SVGAGI. The CDR3 has 10 amino acids. V lost 2 bases and J lost 9, with 5 bases in between.

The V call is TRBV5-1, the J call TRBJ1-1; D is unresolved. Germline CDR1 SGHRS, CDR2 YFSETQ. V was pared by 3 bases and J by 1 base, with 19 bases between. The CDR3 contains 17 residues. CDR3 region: CASSSTGLTAENTEAFF. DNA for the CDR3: TGCGCCAGCAGCTCCACTGGATTAACAGCGGAGAACACTGAAGCTTTCTTT.

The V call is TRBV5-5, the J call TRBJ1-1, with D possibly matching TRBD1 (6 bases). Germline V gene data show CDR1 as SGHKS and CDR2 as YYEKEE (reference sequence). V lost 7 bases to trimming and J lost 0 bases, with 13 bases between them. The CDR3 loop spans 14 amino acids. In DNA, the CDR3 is TGTGCCAGCTTCTTCAGGGGTCTGAACACTGAAGCTTTCTTT. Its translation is CASFFRGLNTEAFF. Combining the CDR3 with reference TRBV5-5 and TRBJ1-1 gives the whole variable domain DAGVTQSPTHLIKTRGQQVTLRCSPISGHKSVSWYQQVLGQGPQFIFQYYEKEERGRGNFPDRFSARQFPNYSSELNVNALLLGDSALYLCASFFRGLNTEAFFGQGTRLTVV.

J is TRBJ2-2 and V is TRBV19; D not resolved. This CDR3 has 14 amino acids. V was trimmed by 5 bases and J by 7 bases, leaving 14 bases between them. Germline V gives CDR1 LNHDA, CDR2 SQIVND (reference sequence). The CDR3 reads CASSLKPLVGELFF. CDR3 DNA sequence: TGTGCCAGTAGTTTGAAACCCTTGGTCGGGGAGCTGTTTTTT.

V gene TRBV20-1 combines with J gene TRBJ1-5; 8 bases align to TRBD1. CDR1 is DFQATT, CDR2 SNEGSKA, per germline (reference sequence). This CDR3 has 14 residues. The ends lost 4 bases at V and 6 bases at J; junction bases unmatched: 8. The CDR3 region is CSATPSGGGQPQHF. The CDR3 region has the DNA TGCAGTGCTACTCCTTCAGGGGGCGGTCAGCCCCAGCATTTT.

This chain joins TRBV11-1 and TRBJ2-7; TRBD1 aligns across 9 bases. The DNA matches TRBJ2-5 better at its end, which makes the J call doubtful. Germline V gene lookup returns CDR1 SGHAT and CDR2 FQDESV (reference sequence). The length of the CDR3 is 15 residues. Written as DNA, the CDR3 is TGTGCCAGCAGCCGGACAGGGGTAGAGGTAGAGACCCAGTACTTC. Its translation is CASSRTGVEVETQYF.

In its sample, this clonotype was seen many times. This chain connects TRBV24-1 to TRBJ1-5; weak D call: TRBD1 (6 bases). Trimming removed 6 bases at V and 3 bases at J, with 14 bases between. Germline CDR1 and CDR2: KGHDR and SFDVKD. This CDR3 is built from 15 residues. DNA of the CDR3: TGTGCCACCAGTCCCCGGGGGGGCCTCAATCAGCCCCAGCATTTT. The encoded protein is CATSPRGGLNQPQHF.

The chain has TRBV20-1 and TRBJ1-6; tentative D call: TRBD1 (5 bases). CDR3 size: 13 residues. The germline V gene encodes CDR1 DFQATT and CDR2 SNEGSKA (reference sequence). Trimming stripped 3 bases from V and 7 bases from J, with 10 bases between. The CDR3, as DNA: TGCAGTGCTAGGGGGCCTCCAAATTCACCCCTCCACTTT. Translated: CSARGPPNSPLHF.